This T cell receptor (beta chain) was recorded in a study of OX40 agonist ivuxolimab in advanced cancers. Profiled with immunoSEQ multiplex PCR; TCRdb holds only in-frame clones, not every one. The data contain 60,000 or so clones, about 88% of them singletons. Only one count was recorded for this clone. Cycle 7 day 1, cycle 4 day 1, and baseline were the timepoints at which blood was sampled. V lost 1 base, J lost 7 bases, and 10 bases lay in between. CDR1 is LGHNT and CDR2 is FRNRAP in the germline V gene. The CDR3 spans 13 residues. The sequenced sample was CD4+ or CD8+ T cells sorted from blood, obtained in a trial of the OX40 agonist ivuxolimab. V and J are TRBV12-5 and TRBJ1-2; D unresolved. This clonotype originated in an adult with an advanced solid tumor such as melanoma, head and neck, liver or kidney cancer. The CDR3 loop reads CASGLGVDGGYTF. The CDR3 DNA follows: TGTGCTAGTGGTTTGGGGGTTGACGGTGGCTACACCTTC. Based on the CDR3 plus reference TRBV12-5 and TRBJ1-2, the full variable domain is DARVTQTPRHKVTEMGQEVTMRCQPILGHNTVFWYRQTMMQGLELLAYFRNRAPLDDSGMPKDRFSAEMPDATLATLKIQPSEPRDSAVYFCASGLGVDGGYTFGSGTRLTVV.